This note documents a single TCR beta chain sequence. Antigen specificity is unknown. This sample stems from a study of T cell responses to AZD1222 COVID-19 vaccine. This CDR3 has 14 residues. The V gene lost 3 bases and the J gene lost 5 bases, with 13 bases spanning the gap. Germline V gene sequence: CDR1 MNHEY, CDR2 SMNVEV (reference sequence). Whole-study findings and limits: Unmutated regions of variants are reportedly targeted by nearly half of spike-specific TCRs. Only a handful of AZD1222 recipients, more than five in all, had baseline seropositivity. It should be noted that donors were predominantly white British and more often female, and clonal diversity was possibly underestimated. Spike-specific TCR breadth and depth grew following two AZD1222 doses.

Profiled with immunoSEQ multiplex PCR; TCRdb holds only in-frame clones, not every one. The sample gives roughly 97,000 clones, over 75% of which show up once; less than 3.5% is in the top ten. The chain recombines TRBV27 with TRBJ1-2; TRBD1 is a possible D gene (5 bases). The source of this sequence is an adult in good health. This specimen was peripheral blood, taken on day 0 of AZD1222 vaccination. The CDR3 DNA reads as TGTGCCAGCAGTTTTACTGGGGGAGGGTATGGCTACACCTTC. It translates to CASSFTGGGYGYTF.